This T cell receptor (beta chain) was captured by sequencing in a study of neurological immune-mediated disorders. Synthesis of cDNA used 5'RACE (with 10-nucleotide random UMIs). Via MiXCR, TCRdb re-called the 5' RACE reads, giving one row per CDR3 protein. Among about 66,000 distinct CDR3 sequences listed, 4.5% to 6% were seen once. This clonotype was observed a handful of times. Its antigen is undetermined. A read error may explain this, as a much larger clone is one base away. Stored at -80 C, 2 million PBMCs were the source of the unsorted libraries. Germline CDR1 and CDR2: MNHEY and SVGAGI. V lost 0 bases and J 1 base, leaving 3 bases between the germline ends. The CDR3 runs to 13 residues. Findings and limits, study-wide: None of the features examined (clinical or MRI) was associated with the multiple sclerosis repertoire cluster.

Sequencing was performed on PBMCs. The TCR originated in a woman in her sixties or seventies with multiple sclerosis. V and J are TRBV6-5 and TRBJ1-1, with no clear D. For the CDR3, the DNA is TGTGCCAGCAGTTACTCGCAGAACACTGAAGCTTTCTTT. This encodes CASSYSQNTEAFF.